This TCR beta chain was recorded in a study of blood T cell repertoires in COVID-19. V shed 4 bases, J shed 4 bases, and the junction held 5 bases outside the gene matches. In germline, CDR1 is MNHEY, CDR2 SMNVEV (reference sequence). The CDR3 totals 15 residues. This clone was seen once. Clones were read by immunoSEQ multiplex PCR, and TCRdb kept only the in-frame ones, dropping some. The table records about 270,000 clones, approximately 91% of them present only once. Sequencing was performed on PBMCs or T cells enriched from blood (not recorded which). The receptor was derived from a woman aged 40 to 55 with acute COVID-19. This chain connects TRBV27 to TRBJ1-1; 11 bases are a match to TRBD1. CDR3 nucleotides: TGTGCCAGCAGTTCCGCCGGGACAGGGGGCACTGAAGCTTTCTTT. Residues: CASSSAGTGGTEAFF.